The source of this TCR beta chain is a study of shared clonotypes between healthy human individuals (dated by TCRdb to about 2020). About the full investigation: The cohort comprised a couple of women and a few men aged 18 to 49 years. For each donor, CD4 naive and CD4 memory were each given three plates, CD8 naive was given two plates, and CD8 memory was given one plate. To estimate repertoire size and how much clonotypes are shared between individuals, the study performed deep sequencing of blood TCR repertoires from about 5 healthy adults. Different laboratories and diverse techniques were used to prepare libraries and sequence TCR repertoires, to increase sequencing depth and limit assay-specific biases. Between about 0.85 and 9.5 billion PBMCs per donor were obtained by leukapheresis.

The CDR3 sequence holds 13 residues, the cysteine and phenylalanine included. The DNA shown is the 39-base CDR3, in frame from base 1. The junction shows trimming of 3 bases on V and 4 bases on J, and the gene matches do not reach 3 bases of it. The germline V gene encodes CDR1 SGHRS and CDR2 YFSETQ. The donors were healthy, HIV-negative adults who had no recently reported acute infections or vaccinations. All donors were Caucasian adults living in Nashville, Tennessee, USA. Magnetic negative selection was used to enrich CD4+ T cells, after which naive cells were positively selected on CD45RA and the negative fraction became the memory subset. Blood was collected by leukapheresis, and PBMCs were isolated by Ficoll-Histopaque density gradient centrifugation and then cryopreserved in liquid nitrogen vapor phase. Analytical flow cytometry was used to check the purity and quantity of every magnetically sorted T cell population. Each sorted fraction had its genomic DNA isolated and then quantified by UV absorbance on a Nanodrop 2000c.

TCR CDR3 regions were amplified from genomic DNA by multiplex PCR using the deep immunoSEQ assay. Extracted genomic DNA from each cell subset was distributed evenly across all wells of several immunoSEQ 96-well plates, and each plate was treated as a replicate. For sorted subsets, each replicate PCR was loaded with roughly 190 ng genomic DNA, equivalent to about 30,000 T cell genomes. Purified libraries were quantified with a Qubit 3.0 fluorometer, sized on a Bioanalyzer 2100, and re-quantified with the KAPA Library Quantification kit. Every immunoSEQ 96-well plate was sequenced on a separate single-read 150-cycle Illumina NextSeq 550 flow cell. The source study handled its data this way. Because the immunoSEQ output held only junctional sequences and lacked quality scores, the filtering could not match the filtering applied to full-length reads. Sequences were annotated with PyIR, a Python wrapper for IgBLAST v1.9, using IMGT germline references to assign V/J genes and CDR3. Reads were removed for weak V/J assignments (E-value above 1e-6), missing CDR3, stop codons, out-of-frame junctions, or ambiguous translated residues. V3J clonotypes were defined as sequences sharing the same inferred V gene, J gene, and CDR3 amino acid sequence. To compute the percentage overlap between repertoires, the number of shared unique clonotypes was divided by the size of the smaller repertoire. Richness of each repertoire was evaluated using RTK rarefaction, the Chao1 estimator, and Recon v2.1 estimates of unobserved clonotypes. For all TCRbeta clonotypes obtained by the gDNA method from a few donors, generation probabilities were computed with OLGA. TCRdb stores this immuneACCESS table with in-frame sequences only. Part of the clones is absent; in the studies checked, under half of the shortfall reflects unresolved V genes, and no reason is known for the rest. That table is the source of V, J and clone size, and D and trimming were worked out from the DNA. A total of 1,500,000 or so clones appear in this sample, less than 99% of them only once. Of the sample, under 0.45% is held by the ten largest clones.

On this clone itself: Its antigen is not yet known. Base qualities were left out, and no much larger clone turns up one base away.

What the research found in general, with its limitations: Pairwise subsampling led to the expectation that sequencing depth would affect the degree of clonotype sharing among donors. Rarefaction of sorted-subset datasets indicated incomplete sequencing despite the large sequencing depth. The genetic and exposure-history diversity represented was limited by the small number of donors. About 5% of naive CD4, around 3.5% of naive CD8, about 2.1% of memory CD4, and 0.35% to 0.5% of memory CD8 clonotypes were shared across four donors. Higher generation probabilities were observed for clonotypes shared by all four sorted-subset donors than for non-shared clonotypes. Larger estimated clonotype richness was generally found for naive subsets than for memory subsets. Sampling was limited to blood, and TCR repertoires in tissue likely differ from TCR repertoires in blood.

The sample was naive CD4+ T cells sorted from blood. The sample's cell subset or site label, decoded: CD45RA+ positively selected. The rearranged chain carries TRBV5-1 and TRBJ1-2; 7 central nucleotides agree with TRBD1. The TCR was taken from a man younger than 45 in good health. Here the CDR3 is given as CASSSGTVYGYTF. The sequenced DNA is TGCGCCAGCAGCTCCGGGACAGTCTATGGCTACACCTTC.